The rows below give T cell receptor beta chains drawn from one sample of a study of cytotoxic CD8 clonotypes in ibrutinib-treated CLL. The protocol was immunoSEQ multiplex PCR, while the TCRdb copy is restricted to in-frame clones and leaves out a portion. In the table there are hundreds of thousands of clones, 60% to 75% of which are singletons. The sequences come from PBMCs, collected after 24 months of ibrutinib treatment. The source is a human donor with chronic lymphocytic leukemia. The CDR3 runs from the conserved cysteine through the conserved F or W. A D gene is named only where the DNA matches it firmly. Size tells how often a clone was seen (once, few, many) or the class of an expanded clone, and some rows leave it out.

d_call	v_call	j_call	clone_size	cdr3_nt	cdr3_aa
.	TRBV28	TRBJ2-5	.	TGTGCCGGCCCCTCTAAGGGGGGCGGGGACCAAGAGACCCAGTACTTC	CAGPSKGGGDQETQYF
TRBD2	TRBV6-5	TRBJ2-7	.	TGTGCCAGCACCTCAGCGGGAGGAGTGGCCGAGCAGTACTTC	CASTSAGGVAEQYF
.	TRBV19	TRBJ1-5	once	TGTGCCAGTAGTATAGGAATATACAATCAGCCCCAGCATTTT	CASSIGIYNQPQHF
.	TRBV27	TRBJ2-7	.	TGTGCCAGCAGTTCCTTTAAGAATAGAGATCACGAGCAGTACTTC	CASSSFKNRDHEQYF
.	TRBV30	TRBJ1-2	.	TGTGCCTGGAGTGGTTTCATCGGATATGGCTACACCTTC	CAWSGFIGYGYTF
.	TRBV15	TRBJ2-1	few	TGTGCCACCAGCAGCGGAAGCTCCTACAATGAGCAGTTCTTC	CATSSGSSYNEQFF
.	TRBV28	TRBJ1-2	.	TGTGCCAGCAGTTTCGGGGACCCGGGACGCGGCTACACCTTC	CASSFGDPGRGYTF
.	TRBV9	TRBJ1-2	.	TGTGCCAGCAGCGTAAGCGGGGGGCTCGGCGGCTACACCTTC	CASSVSGGLGGYTF
.	TRBV6-5	TRBJ2-7	.	TGTGCCAGCAGTTACTCGAAATATTACTACGAGCAGTACTTC	CASSYSKYYYEQYF
.	TRBV10-3	TRBJ2-1	.	TGTGCCATCAGTAAGGGGGAAGGGGACCTGTTCTTC	CAISKGEGDLFF
.	TRBV7-3	TRBJ2-2	.	TGTGCCAGCAGCTTAGTCCCGTTCGGCAGTTCGGGAACCGGGGAGCTGTTTTTT	CASSLVPFGSSGTGELFF
TRBD2	TRBV7-6	TRBJ2-2	.	TGTGCCAGCAGCATGACTAGCGGAGACACCGGGGAGCTGTTTTTT	CASSMTSGDTGELFF
TRBD2	TRBV7-3	TRBJ2-7	.	TGTGCCAGCAGCTTAACGCCGGGCGGGAGAGTGGACGAGCAGTACTTC	CASSLTPGGRVDEQYF
TRBD1	TRBV30	TRBJ2-1	once	TGTGCCTTTGTCGGGACAGCTTCCTACAATGAGCAGTTCTTC	CAFVGTASYNEQFF
TRBD2	TRBV28	TRBJ2-3	.	TGTGCCAGCATCTTAGCGGGAGAGCGTGTAGATACGCAGTATTTT	CASILAGERVDTQYF
.	TRBV30	TRBJ2-7	.	TGTGCCTGGAGACGTGGGGAAATCGAGCAGTACTTC	CAWRRGEIEQYF
TRBD2	TRBV9	TRBJ2-1	.	TGTGCCAGCAGCGGTAGCGGGAGCAGCCACAATGAGCAGTTCTTC	CASSGSGSSHNEQFF
TRBD2	TRBV28	TRBJ2-5	.	TGTGCCAGCAGACCTATGACTAGCGGGAGACGGAAAAGGCAAGAGACCCAGTACTTC	CASRPMTSGRRKRQETQYF
.	TRBV5-1	TRBJ1-2	few	TGCGCCAGCAGCTTGGGCTTCGAGGGCTCGGGAGGCTACACCTTC	CASSLGFEGSGGYTF
TRBD1	TRBV6-5	TRBJ2-7	few	TGTGCCAGCAGTTCTCTGACAGGGGGCGGCCTTCACGAGCAGTACTTC	CASSSLTGGGLHEQYF